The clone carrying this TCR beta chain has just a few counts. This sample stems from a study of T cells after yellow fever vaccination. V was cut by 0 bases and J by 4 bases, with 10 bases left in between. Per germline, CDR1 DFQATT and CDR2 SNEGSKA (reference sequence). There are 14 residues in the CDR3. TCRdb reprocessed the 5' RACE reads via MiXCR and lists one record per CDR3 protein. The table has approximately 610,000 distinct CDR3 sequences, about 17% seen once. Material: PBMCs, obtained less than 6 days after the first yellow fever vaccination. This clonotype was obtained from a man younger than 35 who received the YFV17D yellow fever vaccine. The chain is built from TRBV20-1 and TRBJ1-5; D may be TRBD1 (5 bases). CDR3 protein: CSARDPGRNQPQHF. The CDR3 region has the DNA TGCAGTGCTAGAGATCCGGGGCGTAATCAGCCCCAGCATTTT.